Listed below are T cell receptor beta chains from one sample, sequenced in a study of blood T cell repertoires in COVID-19. Sequencing used immunoSEQ multiplex PCR; TCRdb keeps in-frame clones, though not all of them. The sample includes approximately 440,000 clones, about 91% of them seen just once. The sequencing sample was made of peripheral blood. The receptors derive from a woman in her forties or fifties with COVID-19, enrolled during active disease. The CDR3 runs from the conserved cysteine through the conserved F or W. D genes are given only for firm matches. The size entry is marked missing in some rows and otherwise reads once, few, many or a size class.

d_call: NA; v_call: TRBV2; clone_size: NA; j_call: TRBJ2-7; cdr3_aa: CASSVPQGTGGYEQYF; cdr3_nt: TGTGCCAGCAGTGTCCCTCAGGGGACGGGAGGCTACGAGCAGTACTTC
d_call: TRBD2; v_call: TRBV5-4; clone_size: NA; j_call: TRBJ2-1; cdr3_aa: CASSPVGTTGNNEQFF; cdr3_nt: TGTGCCAGCAGCCCCGTAGGGACTACGGGAAACAATGAGCAGTTCTTC
d_call: TRBD2; v_call: TRBV27; clone_size: once; j_call: TRBJ2-1; cdr3_aa: CASRKTSGGRGRWNEQFF; cdr3_nt: TGTGCCAGCAGGAAGACTAGCGGGGGGCGGGGGCGGTGGAATGAGCAGTTCTTC
d_call: NA; v_call: TRBV5-8; clone_size: once; j_call: TRBJ2-7; cdr3_aa: CASSPRVAVPYEQYF; cdr3_nt: TGTGCCAGCAGCCCCAGGGTGGCAGTTCCCTACGAGCAGTACTTC
d_call: NA; v_call: TRBV13; clone_size: NA; j_call: TRBJ1-2; cdr3_aa: CASSPPGRGYGYTF; cdr3_nt: TGTGCCAGCAGCCCCCCAGGGAGGGGCTATGGCTACACCTTC
d_call: TRBD2; v_call: TRBV27; clone_size: NA; j_call: TRBJ2-7; cdr3_aa: CASSLTSGGQYEQYF; cdr3_nt: TGTGCCAGCAGCTTGACTAGCGGGGGTCAATACGAGCAGTACTTC
d_call: TRBD2; v_call: TRBV6-5; clone_size: once; j_call: TRBJ2-1; cdr3_aa: CASRISGGAGEQFF; cdr3_nt: TGTGCCAGCAGGATTAGCGGGGGGGCAGGGGAGCAGTTCTTC
d_call: NA; v_call: TRBV7-9; clone_size: NA; j_call: TRBJ1-1; cdr3_aa: CASSFIITEAFF; cdr3_nt: TGTGCCAGCTCGTTTATAATCACTGAAGCTTTCTTT
d_call: NA; v_call: TRBV5-1; clone_size: NA; j_call: TRBJ1-2; cdr3_aa: CASSSLPTASYGYTF; cdr3_nt: TGCGCCAGCAGCTCTTTACCGACAGCCAGCTATGGCTACACCTTC
d_call: NA; v_call: TRBV24-1; clone_size: NA; j_call: TRBJ1-1; cdr3_aa: CATVGENTEAFF; cdr3_nt: TGTGCCACCGTCGGGGAGAACACTGAAGCTTTCTTT
d_call: NA; v_call: TRBV29-1; clone_size: NA; j_call: TRBJ2-2; cdr3_aa: CSVEKGLGRMGELFF; cdr3_nt: TGCAGCGTTGAAAAGGGATTAGGGAGAATGGGGGAGCTGTTTTTT
d_call: NA; v_call: TRBV7-9; clone_size: NA; j_call: TRBJ1-5; cdr3_aa: CASSLERSQPQHF; cdr3_nt: TGTGCCAGCAGCTTAGAACGGTCACAGCCCCAGCATTTT
d_call: NA; v_call: TRBV23-1; clone_size: NA; j_call: TRBJ1-2; cdr3_aa: CASSHPPPGVYGYTF; cdr3_nt: TGCGCCAGCAGTCACCCCCCGCCAGGGGTCTATGGCTACACCTTC
d_call: NA; v_call: TRBV27; clone_size: NA; j_call: TRBJ2-7; cdr3_aa: CASSLRRGGLYEQYF; cdr3_nt: TGTGCCAGCAGTTTGAGGAGGGGGGGCCTCTACGAGCAGTACTTC
d_call: TRBD1; v_call: TRBV19; clone_size: NA; j_call: TRBJ1-1; cdr3_aa: CASSPRTGGAGTEAFF; cdr3_nt: TGTGCCAGTAGTCCCCGGACAGGGGGCGCGGGGACTGAAGCTTTCTTT
d_call: TRBD2; v_call: TRBV2; clone_size: NA; j_call: TRBJ2-1; cdr3_aa: CASRRLAGVVNEQFF; cdr3_nt: TGTGCCAGCAGGAGACTAGCGGGGGTAGTAAATGAGCAGTTCTTC
d_call: TRBD1; v_call: TRBV9; clone_size: NA; j_call: TRBJ2-1; cdr3_aa: CASSVEGQGDEQFF; cdr3_nt: TGTGCCAGCAGCGTAGAGGGACAGGGAGATGAGCAGTTCTTC
d_call: NA; v_call: TRBV28; clone_size: NA; j_call: TRBJ1-1; cdr3_aa: CASSLPVMNTEAFF; cdr3_nt: TGTGCCAGCAGTTTGCCGGTCATGAACACTGAAGCTTTCTTT
d_call: NA; v_call: TRBV6-1; clone_size: NA; j_call: TRBJ1-4; cdr3_aa: CASSDRQVNEKLFF; cdr3_nt: TGTGCCAGCAGTGACAGACAGGTTAATGAAAAACTGTTTTTT
d_call: TRBD1; v_call: TRBV7-8; clone_size: NA; j_call: TRBJ1-5; cdr3_aa: CASSLNRGNQPQHF; cdr3_nt: TGTGCCAGCAGCTTAAACAGGGGTAATCAGCCCCAGCATTTT
d_call: NA; v_call: TRBV18; clone_size: NA; j_call: TRBJ1-6; cdr3_aa: CASSPRDAGANSPLHF; cdr3_nt: TGTGCCAGCTCACCACGGGATGCAGGGGCAAATTCACCCCTCCACTTT
d_call: NA; v_call: TRBV5-1; clone_size: NA; j_call: TRBJ1-6; cdr3_aa: CASSLDRPYNSPLHF; cdr3_nt: TGCGCCAGCAGCTTAGACAGGCCCTATAATTCACCCCTCCACTTT
d_call: NA; v_call: TRBV15; clone_size: NA; j_call: TRBJ2-7; cdr3_aa: CAIQISYEQYF; cdr3_nt: TGTGCCATACAGATCTCCTACGAGCAGTACTTC
d_call: NA; v_call: TRBV19; clone_size: NA; j_call: TRBJ1-2; cdr3_aa: CASSVDRTTNYGYTF; cdr3_nt: TGTGCCAGTAGTGTCGACAGGACCACTAACTATGGCTACACCTTC
d_call: NA; v_call: TRBV21-1; clone_size: once; j_call: TRBJ2-5; cdr3_aa: CASTLSPGAGVRETQYF; cdr3_nt: TGTGCCAGCACCCTTTCTCCGGGAGCGGGGGTGCGGGAGACCCAGTACTTC
d_call: NA; v_call: TRBV5-1; clone_size: NA; j_call: TRBJ2-2; cdr3_aa: CASRQGNTGELFF; cdr3_nt: TGCGCCAGCAGACAGGGTAACACCGGGGAGCTGTTTTTT
d_call: NA; v_call: TRBV5-1; clone_size: NA; j_call: TRBJ1-2; cdr3_aa: CASSLSGDGYGYTF; cdr3_nt: TGCGCCAGCAGCTTATCAGGCGATGGGTATGGCTACACCTTC
d_call: NA; v_call: TRBV5-1; clone_size: few; j_call: TRBJ1-1; cdr3_aa: CASSLEPGNTEAFF; cdr3_nt: TGCGCCAGCAGCTTGGAACCAGGGAACACTGAAGCTTTCTTT
d_call: TRBD1; v_call: TRBV10-1; clone_size: NA; j_call: TRBJ1-2; cdr3_aa: CASGRTGTGYTF; cdr3_nt: TGCGCCAGCGGGAGGACAGGGACCGGCTACACCTTC
d_call: NA; v_call: TRBV3-1/TRBV3-2; clone_size: NA; j_call: TRBJ1-2; cdr3_aa: CASSEAANYGYTF; cdr3_nt: TGTGCCAGCAGCGAGGCGGCGAACTATGGCTACACCTTC
d_call: TRBD1; v_call: TRBV28; clone_size: NA; j_call: TRBJ1-1; cdr3_aa: CASTFRDREPEAFF; cdr3_nt: TGTGCCAGCACCTTCCGGGACAGGGAACCTGAAGCTTTCTTT
d_call: TRBD1; v_call: TRBV18; clone_size: NA; j_call: TRBJ1-1; cdr3_aa: CASKGQQNTEAFF; cdr3_nt: TGTGCCAGCAAGGGACAGCAGAACACTGAAGCTTTCTTT
d_call: TRBD2; v_call: TRBV7-3; clone_size: once; j_call: TRBJ2-5; cdr3_aa: CASSRSSGGPGETQYF; cdr3_nt: TGTGCCAGCAGCCGAAGTAGCGGGGGGCCAGGAGAGACCCAGTACTTC
d_call: TRBD1; v_call: TRBV7-8; clone_size: NA; j_call: TRBJ2-1; cdr3_aa: CASSAGRDRGLIEQFF; cdr3_nt: TGTGCCAGCAGCGCCGGCCGGGACAGGGGGCTGATTGAGCAGTTCTTC
d_call: TRBD1; v_call: TRBV5-1; clone_size: few; j_call: TRBJ2-7; cdr3_aa: CASSRGTGGSREQYF; cdr3_nt: TGCGCCAGCAGCCGAGGGACAGGGGGCTCTCGCGAGCAGTACTTC
d_call: NA; v_call: TRBV5-1; clone_size: few; j_call: TRBJ1-2; cdr3_aa: CASSFGGQGYTF; cdr3_nt: TGCGCCAGCAGCTTCGGGGGGCAGGGCTACACCTTC
d_call: NA; v_call: TRBV30; clone_size: NA; j_call: TRBJ1-2; cdr3_aa: CAWSRGPGYGYTF; cdr3_nt: TGTGCCTGGAGTAGGGGCCCCGGCTATGGCTACACCTTC
d_call: NA; v_call: TRBV11-2; clone_size: NA; j_call: TRBJ2-1; cdr3_aa: CASSFQYNEQFF; cdr3_nt: TGTGCCAGCAGCTTTCAGTACAATGAGCAGTTCTTC
d_call: NA; v_call: TRBV29-1; clone_size: NA; j_call: TRBJ2-3; cdr3_aa: CSVGALKGHSDTQYF; cdr3_nt: TGCAGCGTTGGGGCCTTGAAGGGGCATTCAGATACGCAGTATTTT
d_call: TRBD1; v_call: TRBV5-1; clone_size: NA; j_call: TRBJ2-1; cdr3_aa: CASSKQGANEQFF; cdr3_nt: TGCGCCAGCAGCAAACAGGGGGCGAATGAGCAGTTCTTC
d_call: NA; v_call: TRBV10-3; clone_size: NA; j_call: TRBJ1-2; cdr3_aa: CAISDRSSHYGYTF; cdr3_nt: TGTGCCATCAGTGACAGGTCCTCTCACTATGGCTACACCTTC
d_call: NA; v_call: TRBV5-1; clone_size: NA; j_call: TRBJ2-5; cdr3_aa: CASSLAGNGETQYF; cdr3_nt: TGCGCCAGCAGCTTGGCAGGGAATGGCGAGACCCAGTACTTC
d_call: NA; v_call: TRBV6-5; clone_size: NA; j_call: TRBJ2-3; cdr3_aa: CASAQGVSTDTQYF; cdr3_nt: TGTGCCAGCGCACAGGGCGTGAGCACAGATACGCAGTATTTT
d_call: NA; v_call: TRBV5-8; clone_size: NA; j_call: TRBJ2-3; cdr3_aa: CASSLRTALQYF; cdr3_nt: TGTGCCAGCAGCTTACGAACAGCCTTGCAGTATTTT
d_call: TRBD2; v_call: TRBV5-5; clone_size: NA; j_call: TRBJ2-2; cdr3_aa: CASSVVRGETGELFF; cdr3_nt: TGTGCCAGCAGCGTGGTTCGGGGGGAAACCGGGGAGCTGTTTTTT
d_call: TRBD2; v_call: TRBV30; clone_size: once; j_call: TRBJ2-1; cdr3_aa: CAWRGTSGGNEQFF; cdr3_nt: TGTGCCTGGAGAGGGACTAGCGGGGGTAATGAGCAGTTCTTC
d_call: NA; v_call: TRBV19; clone_size: NA; j_call: TRBJ2-6; cdr3_aa: CASSTDRSAGANVLTF; cdr3_nt: TGTGCCAGTAGTACCGACCGCAGCGCTGGGGCCAACGTCCTGACTTTC
d_call: TRBD1; v_call: TRBV9; clone_size: NA; j_call: TRBJ2-1; cdr3_aa: CASSGDRGLPPFF; cdr3_nt: TGTGCCAGCAGTGGCGACAGGGGTCTCCCTCCGTTCTTC
d_call: NA; v_call: TRBV9; clone_size: NA; j_call: TRBJ1-2; cdr3_aa: CASSAHEADTVIYGYTF; cdr3_nt: TGTGCCAGCAGCGCCCACGAAGCCGACACAGTTATCTATGGCTACACCTTC
d_call: TRBD1; v_call: TRBV2; clone_size: NA; j_call: TRBJ2-1; cdr3_aa: CASSLDRGRGNEQFF; cdr3_nt: TGTGCCAGCAGCCTAGACAGGGGGCGAGGCAATGAGCAGTTCTTC
d_call: TRBD1; v_call: TRBV27; clone_size: NA; j_call: TRBJ1-1; cdr3_aa: CASSSHDRGTEAFF; cdr3_nt: TGTGCCAGCAGTTCTCACGACAGGGGCACTGAAGCTTTCTTT